The 17 T cell receptor beta chains reported below all come from one sample, sequenced in a study of cytomegalovirus exposure and HLA in healthy donors. The PCR made use of 60 Vbeta and 13 Jbeta primers. This table comes from immunoSEQ multiplex PCR, and its TCRdb copy is limited to in-frame clones, with some not included. With more than 90,000 clones in the sample, the ten largest clones hold under 7%. The sample was PBMCs. The receptors were sampled from a man aged 35-49 years in good health and CMV-seropositive.

The rearrangement uses TRBV11-2 and TRBJ2-7; 8 positions agree with TRBD1. After removal of 3 bases from V and 2 bases from J, the junction contained 6 bases not matched to a gene. The CDR3 totals 15 residues. Germline CDR1 SGHAT, CDR2 FQNNGV. CDR3 nucleotides: TGTGCCAGCAGCTTCGGGACAGGCGTAACCTACGAGCAGTACTTC. It codes for CASSFGTGVTYEQYF.

The chain is built from TRBV29-1 and TRBJ1-4; D is perhaps TRBD1 (5 bases). This CDR3 is 15 amino acids long. Germline V gene data show CDR1 as SQVTM and CDR2 as ANQGSEA. V was trimmed by 6 bases and J by 8 bases, leaving 22 bases between them. The CDR3 DNA follows: TGCAGCGTCCTACGTGTCTCGGGGGATTCCGAAAAACTGTTTTTT. Translation: CSVLRVSGDSEKLFF.

The V call is TRBV2, the J call TRBJ2-2, with 8 nucleotides matching TRBD1. Germline trimming cut 4 bases from V and 3 bases from J; bases unmatched to any gene: 4. The CDR3 has 15 residues. Germline CDR1 is SNHLY and CDR2 is FYNNEI. The CDR3 DNA follows: TGTGCCAGCAGTGGGGGGACAGGTTACACCGGGGAGCTGTTTTTT. Its translation is CASSGGTGYTGELFF. The full variable domain, in which reference TRBV2 and TRBJ2-2 provide the parts outside the CDR3, is EPEVTQTPSHQVTQMGQEVILRCVPISNHLYFYWYRQILGQKVEFLVSFYNNEISEKSEIFDDQFSVERPDGSNFTLKIRSTKLEDSAMYFCASSGGTGYTGELFFGEGSRLTVL.

The chain recombines TRBV11-3 with TRBJ1-1; possible D gene TRBD1, 6 bases. The germline V and J ends were trimmed by 1 base and 2 bases, with 11 bases remaining between them. The length of the CDR3 is 15 residues. Germline V gives CDR1 SGHNT, CDR2 YENEEA. CDR3 protein: CASSLGQVGNTEAFF. CDR3 nucleotide sequence: TGTGCCAGCAGCTTAGGACAGGTTGGAAACACTGAAGCTTTCTTT.

The chain carries TRBV30 and TRBJ1-1, with no clear D. The CDR3 has 12 residues. Trimming took off 4 bases at V and 1 base at J, with 7 bases between the two ends. Germline V gene lookup returns CDR1 GTSNPN and CDR2 SVGIG (reference sequence). The CDR3: CAWTEGNTEAFF. The CDR3 nucleotides are TGTGCCTGGACTGAGGGGAACACTGAAGCTTTCTTT.

The chain is built from TRBV5-5 and TRBJ2-5; tentatively, D is TRBD1 (6 bases). Trimming stripped 4 bases from V and 4 bases from J, with 14 bases between. From germline, CDR1 is SGHKS and CDR2 YYEKEE (reference sequence). CDR3 length equals 14 residues. For the CDR3, the DNA is TGTGCCAGCAGCCGTACAGGGAGCGGAGAGACCCAGTACTTC. As protein: CASSRTGSGETQYF.

The chain links TRBV5-1 to TRBJ2-7, with 7 bases identical to TRBD2. Per germline, CDR1 SGHRS and CDR2 YFSETQ. CDR3 size: 16 residues. The J segment lost 7 bases and the V segment lost 0 bases, leaving 13 bases of the junction unmatched. For the CDR3, the DNA is TGCGCCAGCAGCTTGGCCCCGGGAGGCCCGGCGGGGGAGCAGTACTTC. Amino acids: CASSLAPGGPAGEQYF. Based on the CDR3 plus reference TRBV5-1 and TRBJ2-7, the full variable domain is KAGVTQTPRYLIKTRGQQVTLSCSPISGHRSVSWYQQTPGQGLQFLFEYFSETQRNKGNFPGRFSGRQFSNSRSEMNVSTLELGDSALYLCASSLAPGGPAGEQYFGPGTRLTVT.

The rearrangement links TRBV27 to TRBJ2-1, with 10 nucleotides matching TRBD2. Looked up from germline, CDR1 is MNHEY and CDR2 is SMNVEV (reference sequence). J was trimmed by 7 bases and V by 0 bases; bases with no gene match: 12. The CDR3 spans 18 residues. CDR3 nucleotide sequence: TGTGCCAGCAGTTTATCCCCATTTGGACTAGCGGAAGATAATGAGCAGTTCTTC. This gives the protein CASSLSPFGLAEDNEQFF.

The V and J genes are TRBV10-3 and TRBJ2-1, with 8 bases matching TRBD1. This CDR3 is 13 amino acids long. J was trimmed by 5 bases and V by 7 bases; bases with no gene match: 4. Germline V gene data show CDR1 as ENHRY and CDR2 as SYGVKD. CDR3 residues: CAIMTDRDNEQFF. The CDR3 DNA sequence: TGTGCCATCATGACGGACAGGGACAATGAGCAGTTCTTC.

V usage is TRBV5-1 and J usage is TRBJ2-5; a weak D match, TRBD2 (6 bases). There are 14 residues in the CDR3. CDR1 SGHRS and CDR2 YFSETQ come from the germline V gene. V dropped 2 bases and J dropped 5 bases, with 13 bases sitting between them. This CDR3 reads CASSFSSAEETQYF. CDR3 bases: TGCGCCAGCAGCTTCTCTAGCGCGGAGGAGACCCAGTACTTC. The variable domain in full, completed from reference TRBV5-1 and TRBJ2-5, reads KAGVTQTPRYLIKTRGQQVTLSCSPISGHRSVSWYQQTPGQGLQFLFEYFSETQRNKGNFPGRFSGRQFSNSRSEMNVSTLELGDSALYLCASSFSSAEETQYFGPGTRLLVL.

This chain links TRBV18 with TRBJ1-4; TRBD1 aligns across 7 bases. This CDR3 has 14 residues. With 0 bases clipped from V and 6 bases from J, the junction kept 1 base outside the gene matches. The germline V gene encodes CDR1 KGHSH and CDR2 LQKENI. The CDR3 DNA follows: TGTGCCAGCTCACCACCAGGGACAGATGAAAAACTGTTTTTT. Its translation: CASSPPGTDEKLFF.

The CDR3 coding sequence is TGTGCCAGCAGCCAGACGGGAGAGGGTTTCATCGGTGCCGACAATTACGAGCAGTACTTC. As protein: CASSQTGEGFIGADNYEQYF. The chain combines TRBV28 with TRBJ2-7, with D perhaps TRBD2 (6 bases). The CDR3 runs to 20 residues. Germline CDR1 reads MDHEN; CDR2 reads SYDVKM. V was clipped by 6 bases and J by 4 bases, with 34 bases between them.

The chain has TRBV7-9 and TRBJ1-1; D is unresolved. The V gene lost 0 bases and the J gene lost 10 bases, with 9 bases spanning the gap. The CDR3 length is 12 residues. CDR1 is SEHNR, CDR2 FQNEAQ, per germline (reference sequence). CDR3 protein: CASSLAADLAFF. CDR3 nucleotide sequence: TGTGCCAGCAGCTTAGCGGCAGATCTAGCTTTCTTT.

The chain is built from TRBV6-6 and TRBJ1-5, with 8 nucleotides matching TRBD1. Germline CDR1 MNHNY, CDR2 SVGAGI (reference sequence). Trimming removed 6 bases from V and 4 bases from J; junction bases left unmatched: 2. The CDR3 is made up of 13 amino acids. CDR3 nucleotide sequence: TGTGCCAGCAGGGACAGGGTAAATCAGCCCCAGCATTTT. It specifies CASRDRVNQPQHF.

The V and J genes are TRBV11-3 and TRBJ2-7; 7 bases agree with TRBD2. CDR1 and CDR2 (germline): SGHNT, YENEEA. The CDR3 has 14 residues. The junction had 6 bases not matched to a gene; V was cut back by 5 bases and J by 2 bases. CDR3 sequence reads: CASSTREVPYEQYF. The CDR3 DNA reads as TGTGCCAGCAGCACCCGGGAGGTCCCCTACGAGCAGTACTTC.

CDR3 residues: CSVEGRGIEGYTF. DNA of the CDR3: TGCAGCGTTGAAGGCAGGGGGATTGAAGGCTACACCTTC. V gene TRBV29-1 combines with J gene TRBJ1-2; 7 bases line up with TRBD1. Trimming took 1 base from V and 8 from J; bases not matched to a gene: 7. The CDR3 is made up of 13 amino acids. From germline, CDR1 is SQVTM and CDR2 ANQGSEA.

The chain joins TRBV9 to TRBJ1-2; D uncertain. This CDR3 is built from 13 residues. V was shortened by 0 bases and J by 6 bases, with 9 bases between the two germline ends. Per germline, CDR1 SGDLS and CDR2 YYNGEE. This CDR3 is CASSVDAGNGYTF. CDR3 bases: TGTGCCAGCAGCGTAGATGCCGGGAATGGCTACACCTTC.